The 17 T cell receptor beta chains listed next were all sequenced from one sample in a study of cytomegalovirus exposure and HLA in healthy donors. The primer mix had 60 Vbeta and 13 Jbeta primers. Repertoires were generated with immunoSEQ multiplex PCR, while TCRdb's copy carries only in-frame clones and drops some. This table has some 130,000 clones, around four fifths appearing once. What was sequenced was PBMCs. These receptors came from a boy aged 5-17 years in good health and CMV-seronegative.

The chain employs TRBV15 and TRBJ2-1, with TRBD2 as a possible D gene (6 bases). This CDR3 region has 13 residues. V dropped 4 bases and J dropped 6 bases, with 10 bases sitting between them. CDR1 and CDR2 from the germline V gene are LNHNV and YYDKDF (reference sequence). CDR3 coding DNA: TGTGCCACCAGCATAGCGCGGGGCAATGAGCAGTTCTTC. Translated, it gives CATSIARGNEQFF.

This clone was detected many times. This chain uses TRBV4-3 with TRBJ2-1, with 14 nucleotides matching TRBD2. V was clipped by 3 bases and J by 8 bases; unmatched bases: 3. Germline CDR1 and CDR2: LGHNA and YSLEER. The CDR3 consists of 15 residues. CDR3 bases: TGCGCCAGCAGCCAGGGACTAGCGGGAGTCGATGAGCAGTTCTTC. Its translation is CASSQGLAGVDEQFF.

The V call is TRBV30, the J call TRBJ2-5, with a tentative D call TRBD1 (5 bases). The ends were cut back, 4 bases at V and 5 bases at J, with 8 bases in the middle. The germline CDR1 and CDR2 sequences are GTSNPN and SVGIG (reference sequence). This CDR3 spans 11 amino acids. The CDR3 sequence is CAWKGWETQYF. DNA of the CDR3: TGTGCCTGGAAGGGGTGGGAGACCCAGTACTTC.

The chain carries TRBV5-1 and TRBJ2-7, with a tentative D call TRBD1 (6 bases). Germline V CDR1 and CDR2: SGHRS, YFSETQ. Trimming shortened V by 5 bases and J by 5 bases, and 17 bases separated the two germline ends. This CDR3 region has 14 residues. Written as DNA, the CDR3 is TGCGCCAGCAGACAACAGGGCATATGGAACGAGCAGTACTTC. This sequence encodes CASRQQGIWNEQYF.

The J gene is TRBJ2-7, the V gene TRBV19; 8 bases are a match to TRBD2. V trimming: 3 bases; J trimming: 0 bases; junction bases outside the gene matches: 4. Germline assignment: CDR1 LNHDA and CDR2 SQIVND (reference sequence). The CDR3 consists of 15 residues. The CDR3 nucleotides are TGTGCCAGTAGTATTCGGGAGGGACCCTCCTACGAGCAGTACTTC. This sequence encodes CASSIREGPSYEQYF.

V usage is TRBV2 and J usage is TRBJ1-5; D gene uncertain. V gave up 2 bases and J gave up 1 base, with 12 bases separating them. Per the germline V gene, CDR1 is SNHLY and CDR2 is FYNNEI. The CDR3 has 16 amino acids. The CDR3 reads CASSELSYGSNQPQHF. The CDR3, as DNA: TGTGCCAGCAGTGAATTGTCCTACGGGAGCAATCAGCCCCAGCATTTT.

The chain joins TRBV4-3 to TRBJ2-3; possibly TRBD2 for D (5 bases). The ends were cut back, 0 bases at V and 4 bases at J, with 14 bases in the middle. Per the germline V gene, CDR1 is LGHNA and CDR2 is YSLEER. This CDR3 spans 16 amino acids. CDR3 amino acids: CASSQDQGSRPDTQYF. CDR3 DNA: TGCGCCAGCAGCCAAGATCAAGGGAGCCGGCCAGATACGCAGTATTTT.

This clone has a single count. The CDR3 DNA sequence: TGCGCCAGCAGCTTGGCCCTCGGGGAGACCCAGTACTTC. Translation: CASSLALGETQYF. The V and J genes are TRBV5-1 and TRBJ2-5; D is undetermined. Germline V gene data show CDR1 as SGHRS and CDR2 as YFSETQ. This CDR3 region has 13 residues. V was clipped by 0 bases and J by 5 bases, with 8 bases between them.

The chain recombines TRBV14 with TRBJ2-6; D unclear. The CDR3 consists of 13 residues. Germline V lookup: CDR1 SGHDN, CDR2 FVKESK. V shed 6 bases and J shed 0 bases, with 3 bases lying between them. The CDR3 is CASRSSGANVLTF. CDR3 sequence (DNA): TGTGCCAGCAGGAGCTCTGGGGCCAACGTCCTGACTTTC. The variable domain in full, completed from reference TRBV14 and TRBJ2-6, reads EAGVTQFPSHSVIEKGQTVTLRCDPISGHDNLYWYRRVMGKEIKFLLHFVKESKQDESGMPNNRFLAERTGGTYSTLKVQPAELEDSGVYFCASRSSGANVLTFGAGSRLTVL.

This clone was observed a handful of times. The chain joins TRBV30 to TRBJ2-7, with 7 bases fitting TRBD1. The CDR3 is made up of 15 amino acids. Looked up from germline, CDR1 is GTSNPN and CDR2 is SVGIG (reference sequence). The V segment lost 2 bases and the J segment 2 bases; nucleotides outside the gene matches: 9. As DNA, the CDR3 is TGTGCCTGGAGTCTCCAATGGGACAGAACCTACGAGCAGTACTTC. Its protein is CAWSLQWDRTYEQYF.

The gene calls are TRBV5-4 and TRBJ2-1; tentative D call: TRBD2 (5 bases). CDR3 length equals 16 residues. Germline V gene sequence: CDR1 SGHNT, CDR2 YYREEE (reference sequence). Trimming cost V 4 bases and J 7 bases, with 21 bases left between them. The CDR3 DNA reads as TGTGCCAGCAGCCGTGAACTACTAGTAGAAGCGAATGAGCAGTTCTTC. Protein product: CASSRELLVEANEQFF.

This sequence joins TRBV6-1 and TRBJ1-4, with a weak D call TRBD1 (6 bases). The V gene's germline CDR1 is MNHNS and CDR2 SASEGT. The CDR3 runs 15 residues. V lost 2 bases to trimming and J lost 8 bases, with 15 bases between them. The CDR3 reads CASSELYRVDEKLFF. Written as DNA, the CDR3 is TGTGCCAGCAGTGAATTATACAGGGTAGACGAAAAACTGTTTTTT.

The CDR3, as DNA: TGTGCCAGCAGAGATTGGGGACTAGCGGGAGGGGGCTCCTACGAGCAGTACTTC. This translates into CASRDWGLAGGGSYEQYF. The V call is TRBV2, the J call TRBJ2-7; 16 bases are shared with TRBD2. The V segment lost 6 bases and the J segment 0 bases; nucleotides outside the gene matches: 8. This CDR3 has 18 residues. CDR1 and CDR2 from the germline V gene are SNHLY and FYNNEI.

This sequence joins TRBV30 and TRBJ1-4; no reliable D call. The germline V gene encodes CDR1 GTSNPN and CDR2 SVGIG (reference sequence). Deletions cut 2 bases from V and 6 bases from J, with 4 bases between. This CDR3 region has 11 residues. CDR3 sequence: CAWSSDEKLFF. The CDR3, as DNA: TGTGCCTGGAGTTCGGATGAAAAACTGTTTTTT.

The chain links TRBV19 to TRBJ2-3; a possible D gene is TRBD2 (5 bases). V lost 3 bases and J 3 bases, leaving 13 bases between the germline ends. CDR1 is LNHDA, CDR2 SQIVND, per germline (reference sequence). This CDR3 contains 15 residues. The CDR3 loop is CASSIRRGRTDTQYF. The CDR3 DNA reads as TGTGCCAGTAGTATCCGCCGCGGGCGGACAGATACGCAGTATTTT.

The V call is TRBV19, the J call TRBJ2-7; D might be TRBD2 (6 bases). The CDR3 totals 14 residues. Trimming removed 3 bases at V and 3 bases at J, with 12 bases between. Germline V gene data show CDR1 as LNHDA and CDR2 as SQIVND (reference sequence). CDR3 DNA: TGTGCCAGTAGTATGTCCGGGAGTAACTACGAGCAGTACTTC. It translates to CASSMSGSNYEQYF.

Here the CDR3 DNA reads TGTGCTAGTGCCCCAGGGGGCTACGAGCAGTACTTC. This sequence encodes CASAPGGYEQYF. The chain joins TRBV12-5 to TRBJ2-7; 7 bases fit TRBD1. Germline lookup yields CDR1 LGHNT and CDR2 FRNRAP. This CDR3 region has 12 residues. Trimming cost V 7 bases and J 3 bases; bases outside gene matches: 3.